This T cell receptor (beta chain) was sequenced for a study of early T cells in non-severe SARS-CoV-2 infection. Overall study context: Sequencing input comprised bulk RNA from unsorted whole blood; chain pairing was not available. The study, taken as a whole, reports: Matches to VDJdb favored anti-spike CD8 responses and missed private and CD4 specificities.

Germline trimming cut 1 base from V and 4 bases from J; bases unmatched to any gene: 0. Germline assignment: CDR1 GTSNPN and CDR2 SVGIG (reference sequence). The CDR3 runs to 13 residues. This clonotype was seen many times. No antigen is known for it. In the library, individual cDNA molecules carried attached unique molecular identifiers. TCRdb processed the 5' RACE reads anew with MiXCR; each CDR3 protein has one entry. The sample carries about 33,000 distinct CDR3 sequences, 4.5% to 5% recorded once. Sequenced material: whole blood. The receptor was isolated from an adult who was a healthcare worker with PCR-confirmed SARS-CoV-2 infection or an uninfected control (not recorded which). The V call is TRBV30, the J call TRBJ1-2, with 10 bases aligning to TRBD1. The CDR3: CAWSGDRGYGYTF. CDR3 nucleotide sequence: TGTGCCTGGAGTGGGGACAGGGGCTATGGCTACACCTTC.